The clone carrying this TCR beta chain has a handful of counts. Antigen specificity is unknown. This sample stems from a study of T cells after yellow fever vaccination. Regarding the study as a whole: Just a small share of clonotypes turned up in the CD4 compartment as well as the CD8 compartment. Abundant clonotypes from the bulk population could contaminate FACS-sorted repertoires. Reappearance after the booster was observed for most primary-vaccination clones (about 96% CD4, over 75% CD8).

Synthesis of TCR cDNA relied on 5'RACE template switching, which attached a universal primer site and UMIs. TCRdb re-called the 5' RACE reads with MiXCR, one entry per CDR3 protein. The sample lists some 150,000 distinct CDR3 sequences, 9.5% to 12% occurring once. The CDR3 is 12 amino acids. Germline assignment: CDR1 MNHNS and CDR2 SASEGT. Trimming cost V 6 bases and J 14 bases, with 14 bases left between them. This receptor was identified in a man aged 18 to 29 who received the YFV17D yellow fever vaccine. Sequencing was performed on CD8+ T cells sorted from PBMCs, taken 15 days after the yellow fever booster vaccination. V and J are TRBV6-1 and TRBJ1-6; a possible D gene is TRBD1 (5 bases). CDR3 coding DNA: TGTGCCAGCAGCCGGGGGAGTAACACCCTCCACTTT. Translation gives CASSRGSNTLHF.